These T cell receptor beta chains were read from a single sample in a study of blood T cell repertoires in COVID-19. Assay used: immunoSEQ multiplex PCR; TCRdb lists only in-frame clones, some missing. The sample lists tens of thousands of clones; around 79% were seen once. The specimen was peripheral blood. The source of these receptors is a woman between 65 and 79 years old with acute or convalescent COVID-19. Each CDR3 is given with its conserved first and last residue. A D gene is named only where the DNA matches it firmly. Clone size is given for some rows only: seen once, a few or many times, or a class if the clone is expanded.

J gene,clone size,D gene,V gene,CDR3 protein
TRBJ2-3,-,-,TRBV21-1,CASSKFADPPDREIYTQYF
TRBJ2-7,once,TRBD1,TRBV19,CASSPSTGGSSYEQYF
TRBJ2-7,-,-,TRBV29-1,CSVVVGRPSYEQYF
TRBJ1-3,-,-,TRBV5-6,CASSLSSGGNTIYF
TRBJ1-5,-,TRBD1,TRBV27,CASNSGTDGANQPQHF
TRBJ1-3,-,-,TRBV15,CATSRDPVLSGNTIYF
TRBJ1-1,-,TRBD1,TRBV4-2,CASSQLDRGRNTEAFF
TRBJ2-1,-,-,TRBV10-3,CAISEQLSEQFF
TRBJ2-3,-,TRBD2,TRBV18,CASSPAASGGVDTQYF
TRBJ2-3,-,TRBD2,TRBV3-1/TRBV3-2,CASSPQEAGGRRDTQYF
TRBJ2-7,once,-,TRBV5-1,CASSLEAGRGYEQYF